The clone carrying this TCR beta chain appeared once. The antigen is undetermined. The sample originates from a study of T cell responses to AZD1222 COVID-19 vaccine. Only in-frame clones appear in the TCRdb table, and some are missing; sequencing was by immunoSEQ multiplex PCR. The data contain around 84,000 clones, 88% of them singletons. Findings and caveats of the study: Donors in the cohort were predominantly white British and more often female, and clonal diversity was possibly underestimated. Sampling that yielded the repertoires occurred only after the peak T cell response.

V lost 0 bases to trimming and J lost 3 bases; unmatched junction nucleotides: 8. Germline V CDR1 and CDR2: MGHRA, YSYEKL. This CDR3 has 17 amino acids. The TCR was taken from an adult in good health. The rearrangement joins TRBV4-1 to TRBJ2-1, with 7 bases that match TRBD1. The sequences come from peripheral blood, collected on day 0 of AZD1222 vaccination. This CDR3 reads CASSQDFGDSFYNEQFF. In DNA, the CDR3 is TGCGCCAGCAGCCAAGATTTCGGGGACAGTTTCTACAATGAGCAGTTCTTC.